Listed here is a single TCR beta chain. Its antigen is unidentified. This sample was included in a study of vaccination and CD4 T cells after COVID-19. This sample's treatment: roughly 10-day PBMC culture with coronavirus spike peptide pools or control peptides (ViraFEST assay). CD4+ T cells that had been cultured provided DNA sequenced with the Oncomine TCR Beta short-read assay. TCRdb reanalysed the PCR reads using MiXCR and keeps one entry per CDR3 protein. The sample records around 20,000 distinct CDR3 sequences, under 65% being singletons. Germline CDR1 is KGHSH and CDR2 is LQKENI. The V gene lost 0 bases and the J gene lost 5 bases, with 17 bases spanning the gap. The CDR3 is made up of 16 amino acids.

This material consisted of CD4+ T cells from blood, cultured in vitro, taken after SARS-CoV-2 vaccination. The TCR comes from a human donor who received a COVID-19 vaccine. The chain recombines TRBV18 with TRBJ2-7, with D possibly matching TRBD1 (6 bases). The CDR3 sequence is CASSPPLRQGLDEQYF. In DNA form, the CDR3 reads TGTGCCAGCTCACCACCGTTAAGGCAGGGGCTCGACGAGCAGTACTTC.